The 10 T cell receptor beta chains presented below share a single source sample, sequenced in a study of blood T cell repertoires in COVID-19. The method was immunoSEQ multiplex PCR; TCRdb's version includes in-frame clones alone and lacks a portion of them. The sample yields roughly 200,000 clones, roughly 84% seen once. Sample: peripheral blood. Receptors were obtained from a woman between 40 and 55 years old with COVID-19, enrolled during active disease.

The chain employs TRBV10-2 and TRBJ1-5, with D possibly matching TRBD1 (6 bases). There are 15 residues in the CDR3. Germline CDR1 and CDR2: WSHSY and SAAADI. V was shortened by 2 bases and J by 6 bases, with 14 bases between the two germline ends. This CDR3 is CASSEGQGRSQPQHF. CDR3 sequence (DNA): TGCGCCAGCAGTGAGGGCCAGGGGCGAAGTCAGCCCCAGCATTTT.

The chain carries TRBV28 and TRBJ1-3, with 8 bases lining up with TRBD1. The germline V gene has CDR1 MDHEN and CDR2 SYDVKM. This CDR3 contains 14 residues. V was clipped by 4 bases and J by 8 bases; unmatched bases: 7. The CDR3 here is CASSYTGGRDTIYF. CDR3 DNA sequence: TGTGCCAGCAGTTACACAGGGGGTCGGGACACCATATATTTT.

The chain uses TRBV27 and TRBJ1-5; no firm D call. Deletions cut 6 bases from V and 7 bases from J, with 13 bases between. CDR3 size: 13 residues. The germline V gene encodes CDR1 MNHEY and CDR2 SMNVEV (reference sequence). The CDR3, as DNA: TGTGCCAGCAGCTTTGGGCCTTCGCAGCCCCAGCATTTT. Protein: CASSFGPSQPQHF.

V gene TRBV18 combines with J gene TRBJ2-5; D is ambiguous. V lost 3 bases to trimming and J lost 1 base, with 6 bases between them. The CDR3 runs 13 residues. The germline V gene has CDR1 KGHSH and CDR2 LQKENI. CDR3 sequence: CASSPRIQETQYF. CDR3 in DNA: TGTGCCAGCTCACCGCGTATCCAAGAGACCCAGTACTTC.

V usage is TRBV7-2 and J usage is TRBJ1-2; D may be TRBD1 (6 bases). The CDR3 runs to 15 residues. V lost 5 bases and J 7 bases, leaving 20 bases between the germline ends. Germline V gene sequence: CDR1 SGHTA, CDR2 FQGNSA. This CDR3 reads CASSRRDIPSGGYTF. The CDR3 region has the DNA TGTGCCAGCAGCCGCAGGGACATCCCTTCGGGTGGCTACACCTTC.

In DNA form, the CDR3 reads TGTGCCAGCCAGCGGGAGAGTTCGTGGTACAATGAGCAGTTCTTC. It specifies CASQRESSWYNEQFF. This chain links TRBV19 with TRBJ2-1; TRBD2 matches 8 bases. The CDR3 totals 15 residues. With V trimmed by 9 bases and J by 4 bases, 11 bases remained unmatched. Germline V lookup: CDR1 LNHDA, CDR2 SQIVND (reference sequence).

The CDR3 sequence is CASSLALAAYEQYF. The DNA of the CDR3 is TGTGCCAGCAGTCTAGCGTTAGCAGCTTACGAGCAGTACTTC. V is TRBV6-2 or TRBV6-3 and J is TRBJ2-7; possible D gene TRBD2, 6 bases. The ends were cut back, 5 bases at V and 4 bases at J, with 15 bases in the middle. The CDR3 is 14 amino acids. The V gene's germline CDR1 is MNHEY and CDR2 SVGEGT.

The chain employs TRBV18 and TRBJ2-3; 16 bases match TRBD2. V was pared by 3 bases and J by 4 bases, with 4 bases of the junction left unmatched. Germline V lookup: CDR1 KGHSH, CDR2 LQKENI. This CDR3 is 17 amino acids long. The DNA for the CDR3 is TGTGCCAGCTCACCGGGACTAGCGGGGGGGCCCCCAGATACGCAGTATTTT. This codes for CASSPGLAGGPPDTQYF.

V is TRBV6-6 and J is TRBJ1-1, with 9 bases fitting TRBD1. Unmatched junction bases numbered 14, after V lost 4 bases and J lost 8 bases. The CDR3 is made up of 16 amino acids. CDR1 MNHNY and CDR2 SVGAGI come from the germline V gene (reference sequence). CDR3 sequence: CASSSVLQGAHAEAFF. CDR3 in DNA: TGTGCCAGCAGTTCCGTCCTACAGGGGGCCCATGCGGAAGCTTTCTTT.

The CDR3 protein is CASSLTSGGTNEQFF. The CDR3 DNA is TGTGCCAGCAGCTTGACTAGCGGGGGGACGAATGAGCAGTTCTTC. The V call is TRBV5-5, the J call TRBJ2-1, with 12 nucleotides matching TRBD2. Trimming cost V 1 base and J 7 bases; bases outside gene matches: 3. The germline V gene encodes CDR1 SGHKS and CDR2 YYEKEE (reference sequence). This CDR3 has 15 amino acids. Complete variable domain (other parts from reference TRBV5-5 and TRBJ2-1): DAGVTQSPTHLIKTRGQQVTLRCSPISGHKSVSWYQQVLGQGPQFIFQYYEKEERGRGNFPDRFSARQFPNYSSELNVNALLLGDSALYLCASSLTSGGTNEQFFGPGTRLTVL.